Below are 22 T cell receptor beta chains sequenced from a single sample in a study of a mutant IDH1 vaccine in newly diagnosed glioma. Sequencing was performed with immunoSEQ multiplex PCR; in TCRdb, only in-frame clones are kept and a portion is missing. The sample consists of around 65,000 clones, 83% of them appearing once. Time point indicated: week 47, end of study. Vaccination comprised doses that each held 300 ug of mutant IDH1 20-mer peptide, plus topical imiquimod. These receptors' targets are unknown. The input for sequencing was PBMCs, taken from a glioma patient whose treatment included an IDH1 peptide vaccine. Receptors originate from a man under 40 with glioma.

The chain couples TRBV5-4 to TRBJ1-4, with D maybe TRBD1 (6 bases). This CDR3 has 15 residues. CDR1 and CDR2 (germline): SGHNT, YYREEE (reference sequence). Between the trimmed V and J ends, which lost 4 bases and 8 bases, there was a span of 18 bases. CDR3 coding DNA: TGTGCCAGCAGCCTGACACAGGGCTCGAACGAAAAACTGTTTTTT. This encodes CASSLTQGSNEKLFF.

The chain links TRBV6-5 to TRBJ1-1; D is unclear. This CDR3 is built from 11 residues. CDR1 and CDR2 from the germline V gene are MNHEY and SVGAGI. V dropped 6 bases and J dropped 6 bases, with 8 bases sitting between them. The CDR3 nucleotides read TGTGCCAGCAGCAAGGGCGCTGAAGCTTTCTTT. This translates into CASSKGAEAFF.

This clone was seen only once. This chain connects TRBV14 to TRBJ2-7, with TRBD1 matching over 8 bases. V lost 4 bases to trimming and J lost 4 bases; unmatched junction nucleotides: 6. The CDR3 runs to 14 residues. Germline CDR1 SGHDN, CDR2 FVKESK. The DNA for the CDR3 is TGTGCCAGCAGCCGTTCGCAGGGGGCTTACGAGCAGTACTTC. Amino acids: CASSRSQGAYEQYF.

The chain uses TRBV4-1 and TRBJ1-5; the match to TRBD1 covers 7 bases. The junction had 12 bases not matched to a gene; V was cut back by 4 bases and J by 3 bases. Germline CDR1 reads MGHRA; CDR2 reads YSYEKL. This CDR3 is 17 amino acids long. The CDR3: CASSPRQGKRSNQPQHF. DNA of the CDR3: TGCGCCAGCAGCCCACGACAGGGCAAACGCTCCAATCAGCCCCAGCATTTT.

The V call is TRBV7-9, the J call TRBJ1-3; 9 nucleotides agree with TRBD1. There are 16 residues in the CDR3. CDR1 SEHNR and CDR2 FQNEAQ come from the germline V gene (reference sequence). Trimming at V came to 5 bases and at J to 4 bases, leaving 9 bases not matched to a gene. CDR3 sequence reads: CASSTGTGSSGNTIYF. The DNA of the CDR3 is TGTGCCAGCAGCACAGGGACAGGGAGTTCCGGAAACACCATATATTTT.

This chain uses TRBV28 with TRBJ2-4; TRBD1 agrees at 7 bases. Germline V gives CDR1 MDHEN, CDR2 SYDVKM. This CDR3 has 15 residues. The V gene end was trimmed by 4 bases and the J gene end by 0 bases; junction bases not matched to a gene: 3. CDR3 in DNA: TGTGCCAGCAGTTGGGACAGACTAGCCAAAAACATTCAGTACTTC. This gives the protein CASSWDRLAKNIQYF.

This clone appeared once. The J gene is TRBJ1-1, the V gene TRBV6-5, with unresolved D. The CDR3 sequence is 13 residues long. Germline values: CDR1 MNHEY, CDR2 SVGAGI. V was shortened by 5 bases and J by 5 bases, with 12 bases between the two germline ends. CDR3 amino acids: CASSKRRETEAFF. As DNA, the CDR3 is TGTGCCAGCAGTAAACGCCGGGAGACTGAAGCTTTCTTT.

CDR3 coding DNA: TGTGCCAGCAAACAGAGGACAGGCGGGGATACGCAGTATTTT. Translating it yields CASKQRTGGDTQYF. The genes are TRBV6-5 and TRBJ2-3; TRBD1 matches at 7 bases. The junction had 10 bases not matched to a gene; V was cut back by 7 bases and J by 6 bases. This CDR3 is built from 14 residues. The germline V gene encodes CDR1 MNHEY and CDR2 SVGAGI.

The rearrangement uses TRBV29-1 and TRBJ1-5; D may be TRBD1 (6 bases). V was cut by 6 bases and J by 7 bases, with 16 bases left in between. This CDR3 region has 13 residues. Germline CDR1 and CDR2: SQVTM and ANQGSEA. CDR3 residues: CSVLSGDQQPQHF. The DNA for the CDR3 is TGCAGCGTGTTATCAGGGGACCAGCAGCCCCAGCATTTT.

The CDR3 DNA follows: TGCGCCAGCAGCTCCGCGGTTCTTGGACAGGCTGGAAACACCATATATTTT. The encoded protein is CASSSAVLGQAGNTIYF. The chain employs TRBV5-1 and TRBJ1-3; 7 bases map to TRBD1. The CDR3 is 17 amino acids. Germline CDR1 is SGHRS and CDR2 is YFSETQ. V shed 3 bases, J shed 2 bases, and the junction held 11 bases outside the gene matches.

The J gene is TRBJ2-2, the V gene TRBV7-9, with 8 bases aligning to TRBD2. Germline CDR1 and CDR2: SEHNR and FQNEAQ (reference sequence). V was clipped by 5 bases and J by 2 bases; unmatched bases: 7. The length of the CDR3 is 16 residues. The chain's CDR3 is CASSQVSGENTGELFF. CDR3 coding DNA: TGTGCCAGCAGCCAAGTTAGCGGGGAAAACACCGGGGAGCTGTTTTTT.

The rearrangement joins TRBV9 to TRBJ2-2; 9 bases are shared with TRBD2. With 0 bases clipped from V and 1 base from J, the junction kept 4 bases outside the gene matches. Germline CDR1 SGDLS, CDR2 YYNGEE. The CDR3 sequence is 17 residues long. CDR3 nucleotide sequence: TGTGCCAGCAGCGTAGGGGGACTAGCAAGGAACACCGGGGAGCTGTTTTTT. This gives the protein CASSVGGLARNTGELFF.

The chain joins TRBV6-8 to TRBJ2-7; TRBD1 agrees at 7 bases. This CDR3 has 15 amino acids. Germline assignment: CDR1 MNHGY and CDR2 SAAAGT. With 6 bases clipped from V and 9 bases from J, the junction kept 17 bases outside the gene matches. CDR3 nucleotides: TGTGCCAGCAGGCGACGGCGGCCGGGACAGCATGGGCAGTACTTC. Its protein is CASRRRRPGQHGQYF.

This sequence joins TRBV28 and TRBJ2-7, with D perhaps given as TRBD1 or TRBD2 (6 bases each). The CDR3 totals 15 residues. Trimming removed 6 bases from V and 4 bases from J, with 19 bases in between. CDR1 is MDHEN and CDR2 is SYDVKM in the germline V gene. The CDR3 coding sequence is TGTGCCAGCAGGGGGGGAATACAGGGTTCTTACGAGCAGTACTTC. Encoded protein: CASRGGIQGSYEQYF. The whole variable domain, remainder taken from reference TRBV28 and TRBJ2-7, is DVKVTQSSRYLVKRTGEKVFLECVQDMDHENMFWYRQDPGLGLRLIYFSYDVKMKEKGDIPEGYSVSREKKERFSLILESASTNQTSMYLCASRGGIQGSYEQYFGPGTRLTVT.

The J gene is TRBJ1-1, the V gene TRBV7-6, with D possibly matching TRBD1 (5 bases). Germline V CDR1 and CDR2: SGHVS, FNYEAQ. V shed 3 bases and J shed 1 base, with 9 bases lying between them. CDR3 length: 14 residues. As DNA, the CDR3 is TGTGCCAGCAGCTTTGGGGCCTCGAACACTGAAGCTTTCTTT. Residues: CASSFGASNTEAFF.

The chain carries TRBV18 and TRBJ2-2, with a possible D match to TRBD1 (6 bases). The CDR3 is made up of 15 amino acids. Trimming removed 3 bases from V and 0 bases from J, with 8 bases in between. The germline gives CDR1 KGHSH, CDR2 LQKENI. Here the CDR3 DNA reads TGTGCCAGCTCACCCCGGGACACGAACACCGGGGAGCTGTTTTTT. Its translation is CASSPRDTNTGELFF.

The chain couples TRBV15 to TRBJ2-1; D remains ambiguous. The CDR3 consists of 13 residues. Deletions cut 2 bases from V and 6 bases from J, with 8 bases between. The germline gives CDR1 LNHNV, CDR2 YYDKDF (reference sequence). The CDR3 loop reads CATSRSIANEQFF. In DNA form, the CDR3 reads TGTGCCACCAGCAGATCCATCGCCAATGAGCAGTTCTTC.

The chain uses TRBV7-9 and TRBJ1-3; D unclear. Between the trimmed V and J ends, which lost 5 bases and 2 bases, there was a span of 10 bases. Germline CDR1 SEHNR, CDR2 FQNEAQ (reference sequence). The CDR3 loop spans 14 amino acids. This CDR3 reads CASSPPLAGNTIYF. The DNA for the CDR3 is TGTGCCAGCAGCCCACCTTTGGCTGGAAACACCATATATTTT.

J is TRBJ2-2 and V is TRBV11-3, with D uncertain. CDR3 length: 15 amino acids. Trimming took 5 bases from V and 3 from J, leaving 13 bases between them. Germline assignment: CDR1 SGHNT and CDR2 YENEEA. CDR3 in DNA: TGTGCCAGCAGCACGAGTGACGGCGACACCGGGGAGCTGTTTTTT. Encoded protein: CASSTSDGDTGELFF. The whole variable domain, remainder taken from reference TRBV11-3 and TRBJ2-2, is EAGVVQSPRYKIIEKKQPVAFWCNPISGHNTLYWYLQNLGQGPELLIRYENEEAVDDSQLPKDRFSAERLKGVDSTLKIQPAELGDSAVYLCASSTSDGDTGELFFGEGSRLTVL.

As regards this clone: This may stem from a read error, because a much larger clone lies one nucleotide away. V is TRBV28 and J is TRBJ1-1; 10 nucleotides line up with TRBD1. The junction had 4 bases not matched to a gene; V was cut back by 5 bases and J by 4 bases. Looked up from germline, CDR1 is MDHEN and CDR2 is SYDVKM. The CDR3 is 14 residues long. The CDR3 coding sequence is TGTGCCAGCAGTCCCTGGACAGGGGGCACTGAAGCTTTCTTT. This codes for CASSPWTGGTEAFF. The full variable domain, rest sourced from reference TRBV28 and TRBJ1-1, is DVKVTQSSRYLVKRTGEKVFLECVQDMDHENMFWYRQDPGLGLRLIYFSYDVKMKEKGDIPEGYSVSREKKERFSLILESASTNQTSMYLCASSPWTGGTEAFFGQGTRLTVV.

This clone was found once. The rearrangement uses TRBV6-6 and TRBJ1-4; D possibly corresponds to TRBD1 (5 bases). The V gene's germline CDR1 is MNHNY and CDR2 SVGAGI (reference sequence). The length of the CDR3 is 14 residues. Trimming left V 11 bases short and J 8 bases short, with 21 bases between. CDR3 nucleotides: TGTGCCGCCTCAGCATATTACCCAGGGGAAAAACTGTTTTTT. Residues: CAASAYYPGEKLFF.

Concerning this clone itself: Other DNA sequences within the sample encode an identical CDR3. This chain links TRBV4-1 with TRBJ1-2, with D perhaps TRBD1 (5 bases). The CDR3 covers 20 residues. Trimming removed 5 bases at V and 1 base at J, with 29 bases between. The germline CDR1 and CDR2 sequences are MGHRA and YSYEKL. CDR3 in amino acids: CASSTPKLRDASHLNYGYTF. CDR3 sequence (DNA): TGCGCCAGCAGCACGCCTAAGCTCCGGGACGCCTCCCACCTTAACTATGGCTACACCTTC.